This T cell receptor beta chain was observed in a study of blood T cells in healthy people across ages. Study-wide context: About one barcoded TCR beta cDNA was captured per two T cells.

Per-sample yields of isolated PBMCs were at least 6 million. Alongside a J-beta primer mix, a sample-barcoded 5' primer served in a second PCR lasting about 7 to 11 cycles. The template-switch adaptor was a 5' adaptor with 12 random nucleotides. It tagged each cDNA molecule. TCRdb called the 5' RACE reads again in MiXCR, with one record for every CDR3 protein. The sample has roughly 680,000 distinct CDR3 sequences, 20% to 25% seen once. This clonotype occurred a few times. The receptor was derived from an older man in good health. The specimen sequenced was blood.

CDR3 sequence reads: CAISEGGKAGETQYF. CDR3 DNA: TGTGCCATCAGTGAAGGCGGGAAGGCAGGAGAGACCCAGTACTTC. The chain employs TRBV10-3 and TRBJ2-5; maybe TRBD2 (6 bases). Looked up from germline, CDR1 is ENHRY and CDR2 is SYGVKD. With 3 bases removed from V and 4 bases from J, the gap between germline ends came to 15 bases. This CDR3 spans 15 amino acids.